This is a list of T cell receptor beta chains from one sample in a study of identical twins. TCRdb processed the 5' RACE reads anew with MiXCR; each CDR3 protein has one entry. This repertoire shows approximately 590,000 distinct CDR3 sequences, roughly 9.5% found once; its top ten account for approximately 3%. These data were also filed under a second study, of yellow fever vaccine responses in identical twins.

Sequenced input: PBMCs. The receptors originated from a woman aged 18-29 years in good health. CDR3s include the opening cysteine and the closing phenylalanine or tryptophan. A D gene is named only where the DNA matches it firmly. For some rows the clone size is stated as once, few or many, or as a class when expanded; others skip it.

j_gene | v_gene | d_gene | abundance | CDR3aa | CDR3nt
TRBJ2-6 | TRBV20-1 | TRBD1 | NA | CSARQGAGANVLTF | TGCAGTGCAAGACAGGGGGCCGGGGCCAACGTCCTGACTTTC
TRBJ2-3 | TRBV3-1 | NA | NA | CASSQGGRDTQYF | TGTGCCAGCAGCCAAGGGGGGAGAGATACGCAGTATTTT
TRBJ2-1 | TRBV15 | NA | NA | CATSRSQGYNEQFF | TGTGCCACCAGCAGAAGTCAGGGGTACAATGAGCAGTTCTTC
TRBJ1-5 | TRBV24-1 | NA | many | CATSDRGGQPQHF | TGTGCCACCAGTGACCGGGGAGGACAGCCCCAGCATTTT
TRBJ2-7 | TRBV6-2/TRBV6-3 | NA | few | CASSYGGQLTYEQYF | TGTGCCAGCAGTTACGGAGGGCAGTTAACCTACGAGCAGTACTTC
TRBJ2-7 | TRBV7-9 | NA | many | CASSTGTSYEQYF | TGTGCCAGCAGCACAGGGACTTCCTACGAGCAGTACTTC
TRBJ2-1 | TRBV4-1 | TRBD2 | NA | CASSHPGLAGGPNHNEQFF | TGCGCCAGCAGCCATCCTGGACTAGCGGGAGGGCCTAACCACAATGAGCAGTTCTTC
TRBJ2-6 | TRBV6-4 | NA | NA | CASSEEFSGANVLTF | TGTGCCAGCAGTGAGGAGTTCTCTGGGGCCAACGTCCTGACTTTC
TRBJ1-1 | TRBV20-1 | NA | many | CSARDLGGRNTEAFF | TGCAGTGCTAGAGATTTAGGGGGGCGGAACACTGAAGCTTTCTTT
TRBJ2-7 | TRBV5-1 | TRBD2 | many | CASSPGTSGSEQYF | TGCGCCAGCAGCCCTGGGACTAGCGGGAGCGAGCAGTACTTC
TRBJ2-7 | TRBV5-1 | TRBD1 | many | CASSYARDRGYEQYF | TGCGCCAGCAGCTACGCCCGCGACAGGGGCTACGAGCAGTACTTC
TRBJ2-3 | TRBV7-8 | TRBD2 | many | CASSLVGLAGVLASTDTQYF | TGTGCCAGCAGCTTAGTCGGATTAGCGGGAGTCTTGGCTTCCACAGATACGCAGTATTTT
TRBJ2-3 | TRBV28 | NA | many | CASSLFGATDTQYF | TGTGCCAGCAGTTTATTCGGGGCCACAGATACGCAGTATTTT
TRBJ2-2 | TRBV27 | NA | few | CASSLSTGPGELFF | TGTGCCAGCAGTTTATCAACAGGGCCCGGGGAGCTGTTTTTT
TRBJ2-7 | TRBV7-6 | TRBD1 | NA | CASSFSRGQSEQYF | TGTGCCAGCAGCTTTAGCAGGGGGCAGAGTGAGCAGTACTTC
TRBJ1-5 | TRBV12-3/TRBV12-4 | NA | many | CASSQDFWASSNQPQHF | TGTGCCAGCAGTCAGGACTTTTGGGCCTCAAGCAATCAGCCCCAGCATTTT
TRBJ2-7 | TRBV27 | TRBD1 | NA | CASSLSGTASWEQYF | TGTGCCAGCAGTCTCTCCGGGACAGCTTCTTGGGAGCAGTACTTC
TRBJ2-1 | TRBV20-1 | TRBD2 | many | CSAEPGTSRSYNEQFF | TGCAGTGCTGAACCCGGGACTAGTAGGTCCTACAATGAGCAGTTCTTC
TRBJ1-2 | TRBV4-1 | NA | NA | CASSQGAEGYTF | TGCGCCAGCAGCCAAGGGGCGGAAGGCTACACCTTC
TRBJ2-1 | TRBV27 | NA | NA | CASGLGWNEQFF | TGTGCCAGCGGCCTAGGTTGGAATGAGCAGTTCTTC
TRBJ2-6 | TRBV7-2 | TRBD1 | few | CASSLAQTGSGANVLTF | TGTGCCAGCAGCTTAGCCCAGACAGGGTCTGGGGCCAACGTCCTGACTTTC
TRBJ2-7 | TRBV4-2 | NA | NA | CASSQAQQSSYEQYF | TGTGCCAGCAGCCAAGCACAGCAGAGCTCCTACGAGCAGTACTTC
TRBJ2-3 | TRBV2 | TRBD2 | NA | CASSALAGGLTDTQYF | TGTGCCAGCAGTGCCCTAGCGGGGGGACTCACAGATACGCAGTATTTT
TRBJ2-2 | TRBV5-1 | TRBD1 | few | CASSTGTGIHNTGELFF | TGCGCCAGCAGTACCGGGACAGGAATTCACAACACCGGGGAGCTGTTTTTT
TRBJ2-1 | TRBV12-3/TRBV12-4 | TRBD2 | many | CASRPTSVAGEQFF | TGTGCCAGCAGACCAACTAGCGTGGCGGGTGAGCAGTTCTTC
TRBJ2-3 | TRBV4-1 | NA | NA | CASSQDRVPTITQYF | TGCGCCAGCAGCCAAGATCGCGTTCCAACGATTACGCAGTATTTT
TRBJ2-7 | TRBV4-3 | NA | many | CASSPWAGHNEQYF | TGCGCCAGCAGCCCATGGGCAGGGCATAACGAGCAGTACTTC
TRBJ2-3 | TRBV27 | TRBD2 | few | CASSTSGGGADTQYF | TGTGCCAGCAGTACCTCCGGCGGGGGGGCAGATACGCAGTATTTT
TRBJ2-7 | TRBV7-2 | NA | many | CASSLVTAYEQYF | TGTGCCAGCAGCTTAGTAACGGCCTACGAGCAGTACTTC
TRBJ1-5 | TRBV20-1 | NA | NA | CSARDPGGRGHPQHF | TGCAGTGCTAGAGATCCGGGGGGCCGGGGTCACCCCCAGCATTTT
TRBJ2-1 | TRBV4-1 | NA | many | CASSQVRPGEDFEQFF | TGCGCCAGCAGCCAAGTTCGGCCAGGGGAAGATTTTGAGCAGTTCTTC
TRBJ2-1 | TRBV24-1 | TRBD1 | NA | CATSDPGQGKTSEQFF | TGTGCCACCAGTGATCCGGGACAGGGAAAAACAAGTGAGCAGTTCTTC
TRBJ2-7 | TRBV20-1 | TRBD2 | NA | CSAGGLAGPEQYF | TGCAGTGCAGGCGGACTAGCGGGACCCGAGCAGTACTTC
TRBJ1-3 | TRBV13 | NA | NA | CASSLGPAKVSGNTIYF | TGTGCCAGCAGCTTAGGCCCCGCCAAGGTCTCTGGAAACACCATATATTTT
TRBJ2-5 | TRBV29-1 | NA | NA | CSSTPEGRQETQYF | TGCAGCTCGACCCCGGAGGGGAGGCAAGAGACCCAGTACTTC
TRBJ2-3 | TRBV24-1 | NA | few | CATRGGGVADTQYF | TGTGCCACCAGGGGTGGCGGGGTTGCAGATACGCAGTATTTT
TRBJ2-2 | TRBV25-1 | NA | NA | CASSAGFRAGELFF | TGTGCCAGCAGTGCGGGGTTCCGGGCCGGGGAGCTGTTTTTT
TRBJ2-3 | TRBV20-1 | TRBD2 | NA | CSARSGSGDTQYF | TGCAGTGCCCGGAGCGGGAGTGGGGATACGCAGTATTTT
TRBJ2-5 | TRBV6-2/TRBV6-3 | TRBD1 | NA | CASSSAVGTGLRETQYF | TGTGCCAGCAGTTCCGCCGTGGGGACAGGGCTACGAGAGACCCAGTACTTC
TRBJ2-7 | TRBV29-1 | TRBD1 | few | CSAQGQGYEQYF | TGCAGCGCCCAGGGACAGGGCTACGAGCAGTACTTC
TRBJ1-2 | TRBV12-3/TRBV12-4 | TRBD1 | few | CASSLAGRGDYGYTF | TGTGCCAGCAGTTTAGCTGGCAGGGGGGACTATGGCTACACCTTC
TRBJ1-1 | TRBV29-1 | NA | few | CSVVNLSEAFF | TGCAGCGTTGTTAATTTGTCGGAAGCTTTCTTT